A single T cell receptor beta chain is shown here with its context. These data originate in a study of shared clonotypes between healthy human individuals. Selected positively for CCR7 and CD45RO-negative, naive CD8 cells excluded terminally differentiated effector memory CD45RA+ cells. Clones were sequenced by immunoSEQ multiplex PCR, and TCRdb holds only the in-frame ones, with some missing. Of about 1,900,000 clones listed, less than 95% are singletons. CDR1 and CDR2 (germline): MDHEN, SYDVKM. This CDR3 is 14 amino acids long. Trimming pared 4 bases from V and 8 bases from J, leaving 17 bases between.

Sequencing input: naive CD8+ T cells sorted from blood. The sequence was collected from a man younger than 35 in good health. The chain carries TRBV28 and TRBJ1-2; D gene unclear. CDR3 DNA: TGTGCCAGCAGTTCCGACCCCTTGAAGCAGGGCTACACCTTC. It codes for CASSSDPLKQGYTF.